This TCR beta chain is from a study of T cell responses to AZD1222 COVID-19 vaccine. Profiled with immunoSEQ multiplex PCR; TCRdb holds only in-frame clones, not every one. The sample contains about 120,000 clones, around 90% of which appear only once. In the case of this clone: The antigen remains undetermined.

The length of the CDR3 is 12 residues. Germline CDR1 and CDR2: MNHNS and SASEGT. V was pared by 2 bases and J by 5 bases, with 7 bases between. Study-wide points: Reports indicate that nearly half of spike-specific TCRs are directed at unmutated variant regions. Spike-spanning, vaccine-associated CD4 TCRs were dominant at 160-218 and 743-854.

This sample comprised peripheral blood, obtained on day 0 of AZD1222 vaccination. This clonotype was obtained from an adult in good health. The genes are TRBV6-1 and TRBJ2-7; no clear D gene. CDR3 sequence (DNA): TGTGCCAGCAGTGAACGGCCAAACGAGCAGTACTTC. It specifies CASSERPNEQYF.